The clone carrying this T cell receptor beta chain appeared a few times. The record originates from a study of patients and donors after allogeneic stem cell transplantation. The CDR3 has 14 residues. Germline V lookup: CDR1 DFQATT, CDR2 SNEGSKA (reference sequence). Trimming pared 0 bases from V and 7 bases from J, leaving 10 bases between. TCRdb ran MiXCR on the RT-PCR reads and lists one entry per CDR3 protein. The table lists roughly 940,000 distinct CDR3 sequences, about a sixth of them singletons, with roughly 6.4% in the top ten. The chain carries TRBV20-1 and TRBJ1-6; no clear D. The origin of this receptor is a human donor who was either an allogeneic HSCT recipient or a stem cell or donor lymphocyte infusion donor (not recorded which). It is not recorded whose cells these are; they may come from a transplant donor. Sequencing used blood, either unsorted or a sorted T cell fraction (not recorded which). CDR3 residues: CSARDQAINSPLHF. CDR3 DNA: TGCAGTGCTAGAGATCAGGCAATCAATTCACCCCTCCACTTT.